Listed below are T cell receptor beta chains from one sample, sequenced in a study of cytomegalovirus exposure and HLA in healthy donors. Method: immunoSEQ multiplex PCR; TCRdb's copy keeps in-frame clones and lacks some. The sample has around 50,000 clones; under 75% are singletons. The specimen sequenced was PBMCs. Receptors were obtained from a man in his thirties or forties in good health and CMV-seronegative. Both conserved end residues are part of each CDR3. D genes are given only for firm matches. Clone size is given for some rows only: seen once, a few or many times, or a class if the clone is expanded.

abundance	d_gene	v_gene	j_gene	CDR3nt	CDR3aa
-	-	TRBV4-2	TRBJ2-2	TGTGCCAGCAGCCAAGGGTCGGTTGGAGGAAAGAACACCGGGGAGCTGTTTTTT	CASSQGSVGGKNTGELFF
few	-	TRBV18	TRBJ2-7	TGTGCCAGCTCAACGGACAGTGTCGAGCAGTACTTC	CASSTDSVEQYF
once	TRBD1	TRBV5-6	TRBJ1-2	TGTGCCAGCAGGGCAGCCGGGACAGGGTGGACTCAACCGAACTATGGCTACACCTTC	CASRAAGTGWTQPNYGYTF
few	-	TRBV5-8	TRBJ1-5	TGTGCCAGCAGCTTTATAACCGGTTTCCAGCCCCAGCATTTT	CASSFITGFQPQHF
few	-	TRBV5-1	TRBJ1-5	TGCGCCAGCAGCCCCGCAGTTAATCAGCCCCAGCATTTT	CASSPAVNQPQHF
-	-	TRBV25-1	TRBJ2-7	TGTGCCAGCAGTGAATTAAGACAGGCCCGTAAGTACGAGCAGTACTTC	CASSELRQARKYEQYF
-	TRBD2	TRBV7-9	TRBJ2-1	TGTGCCAGCAGCTTAGTACTAGCGGGAGACAATGAGCAGTTCTTC	CASSLVLAGDNEQFF
-	TRBD2	TRBV10-1	TRBJ2-7	TGCGCCAGCAGCCGGGAGGTTAGCTCCTACGAGCAGTACTTC	CASSREVSSYEQYF
few	TRBD2	TRBV27	TRBJ2-7	TGTGCCAGCAGTTTAGGGGCGGGAGGGTTAAACGAGCAGTACTTC	CASSLGAGGLNEQYF
once	-	TRBV5-1	TRBJ2-1	TGCGCCAGCAGCTTAACTTCCCAAAACTACAATGAGCAGTTCTTC	CASSLTSQNYNEQFF
-	-	TRBV4-1	TRBJ2-5	TGCGCCAGCAGCCAACATATCGACAGAAAAGAGACCCAGTACTTC	CASSQHIDRKETQYF
-	TRBD2	TRBV10-3	TRBJ2-1	TGTGCCATCAGTGGGAATAGCGGGAGGGCCCTGAATGAGCAGTTCTTC	CAISGNSGRALNEQFF
-	-	TRBV5-4	TRBJ1-2	TGTGCCAGCAGCCGACGGCTCGGGGGAAACTATGGCTACACCTTC	CASSRRLGGNYGYTF
few	-	TRBV5-1	TRBJ1-1	TGCGCCAGCAGCTTGGACCCCCTATTGAACACTGAAGCTTTCTTT	CASSLDPLLNTEAFF
-	TRBD2	TRBV2	TRBJ2-1	TGTGCCAGCAGTGCCCTTGGACTAGCGGGATACAATGAGCAGTTCTTC	CASSALGLAGYNEQFF
-	TRBD1	TRBV2	TRBJ1-2	TGTGCCAGCAGGGGGGACAGGGGGTCCTACACCTTC	CASRGDRGSYTF
-	TRBD2	TRBV5-1	TRBJ2-7	TGCGCCAGCAGCCGGGGGGGACTGGGCTCCTACGAGCAGTACTTC	CASSRGGLGSYEQYF
-	TRBD1	TRBV5-1	TRBJ2-4	TGCGCCAGCAGCCGGACAGGGGAAAACATTCAGTACTTC	CASSRTGENIQYF
few	TRBD1	TRBV30	TRBJ1-2	TGTGCCTGCCAACAGGGGAACTATGGCTACACCTTC	CACQQGNYGYTF
-	TRBD2	TRBV7-2	TRBJ2-3	TGTGCCAGCAGCCGGGACCTAGCGGGAGGGCGCACAGATACGCAGTATTTT	CASSRDLAGGRTDTQYF
-	-	TRBV5-4	TRBJ2-7	TGTGCCAGCAGCTTGGTCGGAGGGGAGGACTACGAGCAGTACTTC	CASSLVGGEDYEQYF
-	-	TRBV6-6	TRBJ1-1	TGTGCCAGCAATCTAGGGGCGGGGTCGACTGAAGCTTTCTTT	CASNLGAGSTEAFF
-	-	TRBV10-3	TRBJ2-1	TGTGCCATCAGGGGGGATAGCGGAGGGGGCATGGAGCAGTTCTTC	CAIRGDSGGGMEQFF
-	TRBD2	TRBV2	TRBJ2-1	TGTGCCAGCAGTCCAGGACTAGCGGGAGGGCGGCATGAGCAGTTCTTC	CASSPGLAGGRHEQFF
-	TRBD1	TRBV5-4	TRBJ2-7	TGTGCCAGCTCCGGACAGGCCACCTACGAGCAGTACTTC	CASSGQATYEQYF
-	-	TRBV6-5	TRBJ1-1	TGTGCCAGCAGTTACTTTCAGGGGCCGAACACTGAAGCTTTCTTT	CASSYFQGPNTEAFF
few	-	TRBV5-1	TRBJ1-3	TGCGCCAGCAGCTTGGGAGATGCCTCTGGAAACACCATATATTTT	CASSLGDASGNTIYF
-	TRBD1	TRBV5-1	TRBJ2-5	TGCGCCAGCTTCGACAGGGCTAGGGGAGAGACCCAGTACTTC	CASFDRARGETQYF
once	TRBD2	TRBV6-4	TRBJ2-1	TGTGCCAGGCTGGCTAGCGGGAGTATTCTATATGAGCAGTTCTTC	CARLASGSILYEQFF
-	-	TRBV5-8	TRBJ1-2	TGTGCCAGCAGCGATGTGGGGGCCATGGGCTATGGCTACACCTTC	CASSDVGAMGYGYTF
few	-	TRBV29-1	TRBJ2-3	TGCAGCGTTGAAGTCGGCACAGATACGCAGTATTTT	CSVEVGTDTQYF
-	-	TRBV20-1	TRBJ1-2	TGCAGTGCTAGGGAGGGAGGTGGCTACACCTTC	CSAREGGGYTF
-	-	TRBV2	TRBJ1-5	TGTGCCAGCAGTGGGAGGGGCCGAGGCAATCAGCCCCAGCATTTT	CASSGRGRGNQPQHF
-	-	TRBV11-1	TRBJ2-7	TGTGCCAGCAGCTTAGGAACAGGGTACTACGAGCAGTACTTC	CASSLGTGYYEQYF
-	-	TRBV6-5	TRBJ1-1	TGTGCCAGCAGTTACTCATTTCAGGGTTTGTCTGAAGCTTTCTTT	CASSYSFQGLSEAFF
-	TRBD1	TRBV7-9	TRBJ1-2	TGTGCCAGCAGCTCGTACCAGACAGGGGCATTGACTCTTGGCTATGGCTACACCTTC	CASSSYQTGALTLGYGYTF
-	-	TRBV11-2	TRBJ1-1	TGTGCCAGCAGCTTAGAGGGCCCGACTGAAGCTTTCTTT	CASSLEGPTEAFF
-	TRBD2	TRBV5-1	TRBJ2-7	TGCGCCAGCAGCTTGGACGGATCGCGGGCTAGCGGTGCCTACGAGCAGTACTTC	CASSLDGSRASGAYEQYF
few	TRBD1	TRBV30	TRBJ1-1	TGTGCCTGGAGTGTTGTAGGGGGCCGGACTGAAGCTTTCTTT	CAWSVVGGRTEAFF
-	TRBD2	TRBV7-9	TRBJ2-3	TGTGCCAGCAGCTTAACTAGCGGCACAGATACGCAGTATTTT	CASSLTSGTDTQYF
few	TRBD1	TRBV2	TRBJ1-2	TGTGCCAGCAGTGATAGTTCAGGGGGAAATGGCTACACCTTC	CASSDSSGGNGYTF
-	TRBD1	TRBV29-1	TRBJ1-1	TGCAGCGTTATACCAGGGGGACGGACTGAAGCTTTCTTT	CSVIPGGRTEAFF
-	-	TRBV19	TRBJ1-2	TGTGCCAGCAGACAGAACCCTTATGGCTACACCTTC	CASRQNPYGYTF
-	-	TRBV30	TRBJ1-2	TGTGCCTGGAGTGCAGACCAACCCCAGGCTGGCTACACCTTC	CAWSADQPQAGYTF
-	TRBD2	TRBV5-1	TRBJ2-1	TGCGCCAGCAGGTCGACTAGCGGGAGTGTCTATGAGCAGTTCTTC	CASRSTSGSVYEQFF
few	TRBD1	TRBV27	TRBJ2-7	TGTGCCAGCAGTAGTGGACAGGGCTACGAGCAGTACTTC	CASSSGQGYEQYF
once	TRBD2	TRBV19	TRBJ2-7	TGTGCCAGTAGCGAGGCGGGAGGGTATATTCGGACCTACGAGCAGTACTTC	CASSEAGGYIRTYEQYF
-	TRBD1	TRBV15	TRBJ2-7	TGTGCCACCAGCTCCGCGGGACAGGGACCCTACGAGCAGTACTTC	CATSSAGQGPYEQYF
-	-	TRBV19	TRBJ1-6	TGTGCCTCCAGCGACCAGGGGCTCATTTCACCCCTCCACTTT	CASSDQGLISPLHF
once	-	TRBV10-2	TRBJ1-3	TGCGCCAGCAGTGAATGGGCTAATGGAAACACCATATATTTT	CASSEWANGNTIYF
-	-	TRBV30	TRBJ1-4	TGTGCCTGGAGTGTAAACTTCTGGACTCCTGAAAAACTGTTTTTT	CAWSVNFWTPEKLFF
-	-	TRBV7-9	TRBJ1-1	TGTGCCAGCGGCGGCCGGCTTGACACTGAAGCTTTCTTT	CASGGRLDTEAFF
-	TRBD1	TRBV25-1	TRBJ1-1	TGTGCCAGCAGATCAGACAGGGAATACACTGAAGCTTTCTTT	CASRSDREYTEAFF
-	-	TRBV6-6	TRBJ2-7	TGTGCCAGCAGTTACTCAGGCGGGCCCTACGAGCAGTACTTC	CASSYSGGPYEQYF
few	-	TRBV2	TRBJ1-4	TGTGCCAGCACCCCGGATACGGCACGGGGTGAAAAACTGTTTTTT	CASTPDTARGEKLFF
-	TRBD1	TRBV9	TRBJ2-3	TGTGCCAGCAGCGTAGTGGGACAGGGTTTTACAGATACGCAGTATTTT	CASSVVGQGFTDTQYF